This TCR beta chain is from a study of cytomegalovirus exposure and HLA in healthy donors. A multiplex PCR was run with 60 Vbeta primers and 13 Jbeta primers. Clones were read by immunoSEQ multiplex PCR, and TCRdb kept only the in-frame ones, dropping some. The sample lists more than 70,000 clones, 76% seen once, with approximately 3% in the top ten. Findings and limits, study-wide: A later analysis reportedly found that, within productive TCRs, an Asian-associated ancestry cluster had fewer N-insertions than the mean observed across the roughly 700 donors. Judged likely to be a sequencing artifact was a cluster of highly shared sequence variants. In a later analysis, TCR beta V- and J-gene trimming was associated with a missense DCLRE1C variant.

With V trimmed by 1 base and J by 4 bases, 4 bases remained unmatched. CDR1 is LGHNA and CDR2 is YSLEER in the germline V gene. The CDR3 consists of 15 residues. This clone was seen just once. Its antigen is as yet unknown. This TCR derives from a man aged 35 to 55 in good health and CMV-seronegative. Sequencing was performed on PBMCs. V is TRBV4-3 and J is TRBJ1-3, with 7 nucleotides matching TRBD1. The CDR3 sequence is CASSQVPDRGNTIYF. In DNA, the CDR3 is TGCGCCAGCAGCCAAGTACCGGACAGGGGAAACACCATATATTTT.